Described below is a single T cell receptor beta chain sequence and its context. CDR1 is MRHNA and CDR2 is SNTAGT in the germline V gene. The V end was cut by 5 bases, the J end by 8 bases, with 15 bases between. This CDR3 comprises 13 residues. Transcripts of RNA were the source for amplifying TCR beta CDR3 regions. First-round RT-PCR with HTBI primers preceded a second-round multiplex PCR. Using its own MiXCR run on the multiplex PCR reads, TCRdb lists one record per CDR3 protein. The sample holds hundreds of thousands of distinct CDR3 sequences, roughly 20% seen once. Patients newly diagnosed with hyperthyroidism, under 2 months' duration, were aged 18 to 65, the study reports. These data originate in a study of Graves' ophthalmopathy and Graves' hyperthyroidism.

Sample: peripheral blood. This chain links TRBV6-4 with TRBJ1-2; TRBD1 might be the D (6 bases). The sequence was obtained from a woman younger than 35 with stable Graves' hyperthyroidism. The CDR3 here is CASSSLPGAGYTF. The CDR3 DNA sequence: TGTGCCAGCAGTTCACTACCAGGGGCCGGCTACACCTTC.